This T cell receptor beta chain was captured by sequencing in a study of blood T cell repertoires in COVID-19. Overall study: Whether acute or convalescent, the COVID-19 samples came from the United States, Italy and Spain. Sample material is recorded as cDNA or gDNA derived from T cells, B-cell-depleted T cells, or PBMCs.

The CDR3 loop spans 15 amino acids. In germline, CDR1 is SNHLY, CDR2 FYNNEI. V lost 6 bases and J lost 5, with 16 bases in between. In the original processing: Scientists estimated how many nucleated cells there were by amplifying reference gene primers. The data were produced by immunoSEQ multiplex PCR, yet TCRdb's version contains in-frame clones alone and is incomplete. That table is the source of V, J and clone size, and D and trimming were worked out from the DNA. Here the sample spans about 36,000 clones, more than 80% being singletons. Sequences were obtained from peripheral blood. The V gene is TRBV2, the J gene TRBJ2-2; D gene uncertain. This receptor was obtained from a human donor in a cohort sampled during active or convalescent COVID-19. The donor label of this sample is uncertain. The CDR3 sequence is CASSRSSPETGELFF. As DNA, the CDR3 is TGTGCCAGCAGCCGGAGTAGCCCTGAAACCGGGGAGCTGTTTTTT.